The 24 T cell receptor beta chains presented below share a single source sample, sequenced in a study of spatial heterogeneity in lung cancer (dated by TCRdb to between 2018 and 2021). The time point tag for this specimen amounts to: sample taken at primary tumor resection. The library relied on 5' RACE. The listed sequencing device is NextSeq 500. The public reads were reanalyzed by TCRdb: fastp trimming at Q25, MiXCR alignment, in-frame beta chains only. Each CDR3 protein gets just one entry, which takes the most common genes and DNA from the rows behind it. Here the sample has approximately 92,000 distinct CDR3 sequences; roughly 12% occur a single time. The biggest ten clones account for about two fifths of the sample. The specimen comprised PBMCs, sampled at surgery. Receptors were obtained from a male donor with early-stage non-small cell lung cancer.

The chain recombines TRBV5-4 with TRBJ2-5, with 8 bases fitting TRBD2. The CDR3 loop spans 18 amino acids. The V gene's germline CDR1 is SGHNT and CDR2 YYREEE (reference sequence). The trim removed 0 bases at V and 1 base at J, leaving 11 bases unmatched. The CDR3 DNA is TGTGCCAGCAGCTTGGGGACTTGGAGCGGGAGCCCCCAAGAGACCCAGTACTTC. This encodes CASSLGTWSGSPQETQYF.

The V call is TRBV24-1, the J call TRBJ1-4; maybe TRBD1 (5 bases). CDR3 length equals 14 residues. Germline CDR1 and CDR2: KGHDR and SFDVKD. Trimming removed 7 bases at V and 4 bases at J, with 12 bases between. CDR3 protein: CATRPGRINEKLFF. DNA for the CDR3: TGTGCCACCAGGCCGGGACGGATTAATGAAAAACTGTTTTTT.

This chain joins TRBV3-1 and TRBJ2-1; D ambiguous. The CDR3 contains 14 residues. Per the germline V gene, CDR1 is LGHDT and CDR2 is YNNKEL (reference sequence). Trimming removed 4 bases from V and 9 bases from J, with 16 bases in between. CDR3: CASSLFAQGPEQFF. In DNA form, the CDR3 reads TGTGCCAGCAGCCTCTTCGCACAAGGGCCTGAGCAGTTCTTC.

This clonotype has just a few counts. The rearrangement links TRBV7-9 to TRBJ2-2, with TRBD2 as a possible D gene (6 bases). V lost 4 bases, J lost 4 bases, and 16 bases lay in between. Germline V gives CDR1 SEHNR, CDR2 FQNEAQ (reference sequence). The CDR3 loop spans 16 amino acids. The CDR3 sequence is CASSSAGLGGTGELFF. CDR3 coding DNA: TGTGCCAGCAGCTCCGCGGGCCTGGGGGGCACCGGGGAGCTGTTTTTT.

For the CDR3, the DNA is TGCGCCAGCAGCTTGGTAGGCGGGCGAAACCAAGAGACCCAGTACTTC. Encoded protein: CASSLVGGRNQETQYF. The rearrangement uses TRBV5-1 and TRBJ2-5; D perhaps matches TRBD2 (5 bases). V lost 0 bases and J 0 bases, leaving 12 bases between the germline ends. CDR1 SGHRS and CDR2 YFSETQ come from the germline V gene. The CDR3 totals 16 residues.

The CDR3, as DNA: TGTGCCAGCAGCGTAGCGGCGGGACCCCAAGAGACCCAGTACTTC. Its translation: CASSVAAGPQETQYF. V and J are TRBV9 and TRBJ2-5; the D gene is possibly TRBD2 (6 bases). Germline CDR1 SGDLS, CDR2 YYNGEE. The CDR3 sequence is 15 residues long. The V end was cut by 0 bases, the J end by 1 base, with 10 bases between.

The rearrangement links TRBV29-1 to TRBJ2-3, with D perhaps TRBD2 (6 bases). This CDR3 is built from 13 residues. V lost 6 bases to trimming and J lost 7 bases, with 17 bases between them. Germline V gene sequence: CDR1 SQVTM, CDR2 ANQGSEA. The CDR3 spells CSVTHPGLHTQYF. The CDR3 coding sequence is TGCAGCGTCACACACCCGGGACTCCATACGCAGTATTTT.

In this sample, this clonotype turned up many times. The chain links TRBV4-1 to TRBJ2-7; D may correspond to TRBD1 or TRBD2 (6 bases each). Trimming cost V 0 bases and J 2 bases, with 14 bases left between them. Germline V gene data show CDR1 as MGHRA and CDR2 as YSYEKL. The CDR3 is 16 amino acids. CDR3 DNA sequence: TGCGCCAGCAGCCAAGATCGGGGGCGCCGGACCTACGAGCAGTACTTC. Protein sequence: CASSQDRGRRTYEQYF.

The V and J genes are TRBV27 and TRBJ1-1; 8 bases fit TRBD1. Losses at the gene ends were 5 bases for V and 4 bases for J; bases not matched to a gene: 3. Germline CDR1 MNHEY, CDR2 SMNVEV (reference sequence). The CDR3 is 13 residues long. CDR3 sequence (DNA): TGTGCCAGCAGTCAGGGGACAGGCACTGAAGCTTTCTTT. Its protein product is CASSQGTGTEAFF.

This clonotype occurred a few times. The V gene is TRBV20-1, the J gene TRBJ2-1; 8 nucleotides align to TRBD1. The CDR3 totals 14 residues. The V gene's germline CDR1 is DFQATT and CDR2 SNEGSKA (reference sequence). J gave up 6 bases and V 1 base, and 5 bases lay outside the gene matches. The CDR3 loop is CSARVPQGANEQFF. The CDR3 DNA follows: TGCAGTGCTAGAGTACCTCAGGGGGCCAATGAGCAGTTCTTC.

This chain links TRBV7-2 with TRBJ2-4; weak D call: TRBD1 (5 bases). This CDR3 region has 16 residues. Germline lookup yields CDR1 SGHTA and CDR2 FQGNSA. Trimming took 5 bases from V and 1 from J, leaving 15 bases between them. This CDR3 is CASSHGQGPAKNIQYF. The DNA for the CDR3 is TGTGCCAGCAGCCATGGACAAGGGCCGGCCAAAAACATTCAGTACTTC.

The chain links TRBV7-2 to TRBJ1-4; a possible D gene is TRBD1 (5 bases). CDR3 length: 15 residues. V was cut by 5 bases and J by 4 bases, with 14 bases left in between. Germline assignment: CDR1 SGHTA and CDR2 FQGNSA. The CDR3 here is CASSPPGRLNEKLFF. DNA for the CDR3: TGTGCCAGCAGCCCACCGGGACGACTTAATGAAAAACTGTTTTTT.

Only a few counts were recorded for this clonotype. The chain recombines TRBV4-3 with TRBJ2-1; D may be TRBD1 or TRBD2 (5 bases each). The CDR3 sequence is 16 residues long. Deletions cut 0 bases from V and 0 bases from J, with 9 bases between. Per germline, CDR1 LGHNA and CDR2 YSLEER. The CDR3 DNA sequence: TGCGCCAGCAGCCAAGACGGGACCAGCTCCTACAATGAGCAGTTCTTC. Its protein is CASSQDGTSSYNEQFF.

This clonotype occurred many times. The chain's CDR3 is CASSFRSGQGEVTQYF. Here the CDR3 DNA reads TGTGCCAGCAGTTTCCGTAGTGGGCAGGGCGAGGTGACCCAGTACTTC. The chain has TRBV27 and TRBJ2-5; D might be TRBD1 (5 bases). Between the trimmed V and J ends, which lost 3 bases and 7 bases, there was a span of 21 bases. CDR3 length equals 16 residues. Germline assignment: CDR1 MNHEY and CDR2 SMNVEV (reference sequence).

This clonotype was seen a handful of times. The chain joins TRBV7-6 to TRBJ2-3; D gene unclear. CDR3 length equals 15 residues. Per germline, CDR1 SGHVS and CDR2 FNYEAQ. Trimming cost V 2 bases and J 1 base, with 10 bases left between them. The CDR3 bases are TGTGCCAGCAGCTTAAACTTACCCGGCACAGATACGCAGTATTTT. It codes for CASSLNLPGTDTQYF.

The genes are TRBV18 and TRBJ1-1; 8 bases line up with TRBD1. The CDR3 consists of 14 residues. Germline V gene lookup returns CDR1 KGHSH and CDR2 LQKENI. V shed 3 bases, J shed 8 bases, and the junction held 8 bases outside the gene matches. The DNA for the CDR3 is TGTGCCAGCTCACCTGTGGACAGGGCGGCCGAAGCTTTCTTT. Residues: CASSPVDRAAEAFF.

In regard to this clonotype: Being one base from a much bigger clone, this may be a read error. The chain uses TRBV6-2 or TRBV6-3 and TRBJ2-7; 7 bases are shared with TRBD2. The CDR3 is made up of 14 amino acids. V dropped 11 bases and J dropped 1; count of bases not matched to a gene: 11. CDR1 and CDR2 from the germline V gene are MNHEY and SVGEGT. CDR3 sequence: CACCRRESSYEQYF. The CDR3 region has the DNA TGTGCCTGCTGCCGGCGGGAGAGTTCCTACGAGCAGTACTTC.

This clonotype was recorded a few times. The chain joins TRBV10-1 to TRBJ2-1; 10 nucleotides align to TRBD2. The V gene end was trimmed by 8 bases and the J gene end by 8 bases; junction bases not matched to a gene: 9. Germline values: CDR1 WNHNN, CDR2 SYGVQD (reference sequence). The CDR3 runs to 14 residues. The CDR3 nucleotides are TGCGCCAGCTCTAGCGGGGGACGATCCGATGAGCAGTTCTTC. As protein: CASSSGGRSDEQFF.

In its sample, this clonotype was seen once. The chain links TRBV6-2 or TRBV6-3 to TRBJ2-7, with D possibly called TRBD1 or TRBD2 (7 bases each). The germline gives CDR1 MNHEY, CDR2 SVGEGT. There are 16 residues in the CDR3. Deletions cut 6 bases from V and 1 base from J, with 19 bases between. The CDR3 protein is CASRPTGRGSSYEQYF. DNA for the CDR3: TGTGCCAGCAGACCGACAGGGAGGGGTTCATCCTACGAGCAGTACTTC.

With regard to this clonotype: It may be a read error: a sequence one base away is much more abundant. CDR3 in amino acids: CASSTHEQFF. DNA for the CDR3: TGTGCCAGCAGTACCCATGAGCAGTTCTTC. The rearrangement uses TRBV27 and TRBJ2-1, with D unresolved. CDR1 and CDR2 (germline): MNHEY, SMNVEV (reference sequence). The CDR3 covers 10 residues. The V end lost 5 bases, the J end lost 8 bases, and 4 bases lay between the germline ends.

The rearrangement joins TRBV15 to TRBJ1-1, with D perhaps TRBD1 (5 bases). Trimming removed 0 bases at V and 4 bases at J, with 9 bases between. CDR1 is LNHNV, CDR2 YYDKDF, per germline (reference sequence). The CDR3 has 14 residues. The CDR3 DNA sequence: TGTGCCACCAGCAGAGATCGGGGGAGCACTGAAGCTTTCTTT. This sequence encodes CATSRDRGSTEAFF.

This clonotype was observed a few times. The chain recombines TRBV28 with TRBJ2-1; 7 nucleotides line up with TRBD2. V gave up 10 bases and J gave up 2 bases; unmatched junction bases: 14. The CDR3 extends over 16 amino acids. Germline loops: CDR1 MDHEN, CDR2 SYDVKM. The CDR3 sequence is CATRGKRGEAYNEQFF. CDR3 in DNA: TGTGCCACCCGAGGAAAGCGGGGCGAAGCCTACAATGAGCAGTTCTTC.

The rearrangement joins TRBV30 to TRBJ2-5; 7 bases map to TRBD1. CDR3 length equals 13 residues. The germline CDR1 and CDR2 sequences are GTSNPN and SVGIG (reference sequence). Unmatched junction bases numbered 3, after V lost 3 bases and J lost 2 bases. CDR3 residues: CAWRPGQQETQYF. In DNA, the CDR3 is TGTGCCTGGAGGCCGGGACAGCAAGAGACCCAGTACTTC.

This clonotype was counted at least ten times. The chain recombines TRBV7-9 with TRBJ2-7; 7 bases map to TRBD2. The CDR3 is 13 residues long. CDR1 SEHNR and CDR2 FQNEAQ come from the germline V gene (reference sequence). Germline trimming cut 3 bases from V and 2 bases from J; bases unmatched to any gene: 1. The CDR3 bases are TGTGCCAGCAGCTTTCGGGGGGCCTACGAGCAGTACTTC. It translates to CASSFRGAYEQYF.